These 10 T cell receptor beta chains were all obtained from the same sample, sequenced in a study of blood T cell repertoires in COVID-19. Produced via immunoSEQ multiplex PCR; TCRdb's table is partial and in-frame only. This sample has about 74,000 clones, with around 82% found just once. The sample was peripheral blood. These receptors all come from a human donor in a cohort sampled during active COVID-19.

This clone was observed a handful of times. This chain connects TRBV19 to TRBJ1-5; weak D call: TRBD1 (6 bases). V gave up 1 base and J gave up 9 bases, with 13 bases separating them. The CDR3 contains 14 residues. CDR1 LNHDA and CDR2 SQIVND come from the germline V gene (reference sequence). CDR3 DNA: TGTGCCAGTAGTATAGCGGGACAAGGACCGCCCCAGCATTTT. Its translation is CASSIAGQGPPQHF. The full variable domain, completed using reference TRBV19 and TRBJ1-5, is DGGITQSPKYLFRKEGQNVTLSCEQNLNHDAMYWYRQDPGQGLRLIYYSQIVNDFQKGDIAEGYSVSREKKESFPLTVTSAQKNPTAFYLCASSIAGQGPPQHFGDGTRLSIL.

The chain's CDR3 is CASSPTDRAGEKLFF. In DNA, the CDR3 is TGCGCCAGCAGCCCGACCGACAGGGCAGGAGAAAAACTGTTTTTT. The genes are TRBV4-3 and TRBJ1-4; 7 positions match TRBD1. Germline assignment: CDR1 LGHNA and CDR2 YSLEER. With V trimmed by 4 bases and J by 8 bases, 10 bases remained unmatched. This CDR3 is 15 amino acids long.

The chain links TRBV5-6 to TRBJ2-7; the match to TRBD1 covers 11 bases. Germline-derived CDR1 and CDR2 are SGHDT and YYEEEE. This CDR3 comprises 17 residues. V shed 0 bases and J 5 bases; nucleotides not matched to a gene: 10. As DNA, the CDR3 is TGTGCCAGCAGCTTGGGCCTGAGGACAGGGGGCCGGAACGAGCAGTACTTC. Protein: CASSLGLRTGGRNEQYF. Using reference TRBV5-6 and TRBJ2-7 for the parts outside the CDR3, the full variable domain is DAGVTQSPTHLIKTRGQQVTLRCSPKSGHDTVSWYQQALGQGPQFIFQYYEEEERQRGNFPDRFSGHQFPNYSSELNVNALLLGDSALYLCASSLGLRTGGRNEQYFGPGTRLTVT.

This chain uses TRBV7-9 with TRBJ2-1; TRBD2 matches at 13 bases. This CDR3 has 14 residues. The V gene end was trimmed by 5 bases and the J gene end by 9 bases; junction bases not matched to a gene: 4. Germline V lookup: CDR1 SEHNR, CDR2 FQNEAQ (reference sequence). As DNA, the CDR3 is TGTGCCAGCAGCGGACTAGCGGGAGCGTTTGAGCAGTTCTTC. Residues: CASSGLAGAFEQFF.

This clone was observed a few times. This chain joins TRBV2 and TRBJ2-7; 7 bases align to TRBD1. Germline V gene lookup returns CDR1 SNHLY and CDR2 FYNNEI. There are 14 residues in the CDR3. The ends lost 6 bases at V and 0 bases at J; junction bases unmatched: 5. The CDR3 loop is CASSSQGTSYEQYF. Here the CDR3 DNA reads TGTGCCAGCAGCTCACAGGGGACCTCCTACGAGCAGTACTTC. Filled out from reference TRBV2 and TRBJ2-7, the complete variable domain reads EPEVTQTPSHQVTQMGQEVILRCVPISNHLYFYWYRQILGQKVEFLVSFYNNEISEKSEIFDDQFSVERPDGSNFTLKIRSTKLEDSAMYFCASSSQGTSYEQYFGPGTRLTVT.

The chain combines TRBV28 with TRBJ2-2; 9 bases line up with TRBD1. The V gene end was trimmed by 10 bases and the J gene end by 3 bases; junction bases not matched to a gene: 6. This CDR3 is 14 amino acids long. Germline V gene lookup returns CDR1 MDHEN and CDR2 SYDVKM. CDR3 nucleotides: TGTGCCACTTGGGACAGGGAGTACACCGGGGAGCTGTTTTTT. Its protein is CATWDREYTGELFF.

This chain joins TRBV29-1 and TRBJ2-2; 8 bases are shared with TRBD2. The CDR3 is 15 residues long. Germline V lookup: CDR1 SQVTM, CDR2 ANQGSEA. DNA for the CDR3: TGCAGTCAACCGAGGGCGGGAGGGAACACCGGGGAGCTGTTTTTT. It encodes CSQPRAGGNTGELFF.

The chain links TRBV4-3 to TRBJ2-7; 12 nucleotides agree with TRBD2. The CDR3 is 15 amino acids. Trimming removed 0 bases from V and 12 bases from J; junction bases left unmatched: 9. Germline V CDR1 and CDR2: LGHNA, YSLEER. DNA for the CDR3: TGCGCCAGCAGCCAAGATGGACTAGCGGGGTCCACGAGGTACTTC. Protein: CASSQDGLAGSTRYF.

This clone was observed a few times. This rearrangement joins TRBV14 to TRBJ1-2, with 7 bases identical to TRBD1. Losses at the gene ends were 6 bases for V and 3 bases for J; bases not matched to a gene: 7. Germline-derived CDR1 and CDR2 are SGHDN and FVKESK. CDR3 length: 14 residues. CDR3 loop: CASSPPGQYYGYTF. In DNA form, the CDR3 reads TGTGCCAGCAGTCCCCCGGGACAGTACTATGGCTACACCTTC.

This chain links TRBV27 with TRBJ1-1; D call uncertain. The CDR3 totals 16 residues. Trimming shortened V by 6 bases and J by 5 bases, and 22 bases separated the two germline ends. Per the germline V gene, CDR1 is MNHEY and CDR2 is SMNVEV (reference sequence). In nucleotides, the CDR3 is TGTGCCAGCAGCCTTATAGGCCTTCAGAGGGAGACTGAAGCTTTCTTT. Translating gives CASSLIGLQRETEAFF.